This entry lists 21 T cell receptor beta chains sequenced from one sample in a study of cytomegalovirus exposure and HLA in healthy donors. Vbeta (60) and Jbeta (13) primers were used in the PCR. TCRdb keeps only in-frame clones here, not all; method: immunoSEQ multiplex PCR. Here the sample spans some 66,000 clones, roughly 80% being singletons. The specimen sequenced was PBMCs. Receptors were obtained from a woman younger than 45 in good health and CMV-seronegative.

This clone was counted between two and nine times. CDR3 nucleotides: TGTGCCAGCAGTTTATCCCCCGATACTGTTAGGGGCTACGAGCAGTACTTC. This codes for CASSLSPDTVRGYEQYF. This sequence joins TRBV28 and TRBJ2-7, with a tentative D call TRBD1 (5 bases). The V end was cut by 1 base, the J end by 3 bases, with 19 bases between. The CDR3 is made up of 17 amino acids. Per the germline V gene, CDR1 is MDHEN and CDR2 is SYDVKM.

The CDR3 protein is CASSLVGLAGTDTQYF. The CDR3 nucleotides are TGTGCCAGCAGCTTGGTCGGACTAGCGGGTACAGATACGCAGTATTTT. The chain employs TRBV5-6 and TRBJ2-3; 11 bases match TRBD2. Germline CDR1 SGHDT, CDR2 YYEEEE. This CDR3 spans 16 amino acids. V lost 0 bases to trimming and J lost 3 bases; unmatched junction nucleotides: 3.

This chain uses TRBV7-9 with TRBJ2-4; 9 nucleotides match TRBD1. Trimming cost V 1 base and J 7 bases; bases outside gene matches: 5. This CDR3 region has 15 residues. The germline gives CDR1 SEHNR, CDR2 FQNEAQ (reference sequence). CDR3 protein: CASSLVGTGRNIQYF. CDR3 DNA sequence: TGTGCCAGCAGCTTAGTTGGGACAGGGAGGAACATTCAGTACTTC.

In its sample, this clone was seen a few times. The V call is TRBV4-2, the J call TRBJ1-1; D not certain. Per germline, CDR1 LGHNA and CDR2 YNFKEQ. Trimming took off 0 bases at V and 8 bases at J, with 13 bases between the two ends. The CDR3 spans 14 residues. The CDR3 sequence: CASSQEVAGVEAFF. The CDR3 DNA reads as TGTGCCAGCAGCCAAGAAGTTGCGGGCGTCGAAGCTTTCTTT.

This clone appeared a few times. The rearrangement uses TRBV19 and TRBJ1-1; tentatively, D is TRBD1 (5 bases). With 7 bases removed from V and 4 bases from J, the gap between germline ends came to 22 bases. Germline CDR1 is LNHDA and CDR2 is SQIVND (reference sequence). CDR3 size: 16 residues. The CDR3 DNA follows: TGTGCCAGTATCCTTACCGCGGGGGTAGGTCTCACTGAAGCTTTCTTT. Its protein is CASILTAGVGLTEAFF.

The chain couples TRBV20-1 to TRBJ2-1; 7 positions agree with TRBD2. The CDR3 extends over 11 amino acids. J was trimmed by 8 bases and V by 4 bases; bases with no gene match: 2. CDR1 and CDR2 from the germline V gene are DFQATT and SNEGSKA (reference sequence). The CDR3 region is CSAISGHEQFF. The DNA for the CDR3 is TGCAGTGCTATTAGCGGGCATGAGCAGTTCTTC.

The chain carries TRBV5-1 and TRBJ1-1; 11 positions match TRBD1. CDR1 SGHRS and CDR2 YFSETQ come from the germline V gene. The CDR3 has 15 residues. V was clipped by 4 bases and J by 4 bases; unmatched bases: 6. This chain's CDR3 is CASSRGQGESTEAFF. Written as DNA, the CDR3 is TGCGCCAGCAGCAGGGGACAGGGGGAGAGCACTGAAGCTTTCTTT.

J is TRBJ1-2 and V is TRBV29-1; a weak D match, TRBD1 (6 bases). Germline CDR1 SQVTM, CDR2 ANQGSEA. Trimming took 3 bases from V and 12 from J, leaving 17 bases between them. CDR3 length equals 12 residues. This CDR3 reads CSVEETQGGHTF. The CDR3 DNA follows: TGCAGCGTTGAGGAGACACAGGGAGGGCACACCTTC.

This chain joins TRBV11-2 and TRBJ1-1; a possible D gene is TRBD1 (6 bases). This CDR3 has 12 amino acids. Germline lookup yields CDR1 SGHAT and CDR2 FQNNGV. Trimming cost V 5 bases and J 11 bases, with 15 bases left between them. The CDR3 is CASSGLQGGAFF. Written as DNA, the CDR3 is TGTGCCAGCAGCGGATTACAGGGTGGTGCTTTCTTT. Looking up the rest from reference TRBV11-2 and TRBJ1-1 gives the full variable domain: EAGVAQSPRYKIIEKRQSVAFWCNPISGHATLYWYQQILGQGPKLLIQFQNNGVVDDSQLPKDRFSAERLKGVDSTLKIQPAKLEDSAVYLCASSGLQGGAFFGQGTRLTVV.

This chain uses TRBV5-5 with TRBJ2-7; 11 bases are a match to TRBD2. This CDR3 comprises 16 residues. Germline assignment: CDR1 SGHKS and CDR2 YYEKEE (reference sequence). Germline trimming cut 0 bases from V and 3 bases from J; bases unmatched to any gene: 5. The CDR3 loop is CASSLAVAGGYYEQYF. The CDR3 bases are TGTGCCAGCAGCTTGGCCGTAGCGGGGGGGTACTACGAGCAGTACTTC.

CDR3 sequence (DNA): TGTGCCAGCAGCGGAGACAGGGGTACTACTAATGAAAAACTGTTTTTT. Translated, it gives CASSGDRGTTNEKLFF. V and J are TRBV7-2 and TRBJ1-4; 8 bases align to TRBD1. The V and J ends lost 5 bases and 2 bases, in that order; junction bases with no gene match: 7. The CDR3 is 16 amino acids. Germline loops: CDR1 SGHTA, CDR2 FQGNSA.

The rearrangement joins TRBV19 to TRBJ1-1, with D maybe TRBD1 (5 bases). The length of the CDR3 is 15 residues. Deletions cut 9 bases from V and 0 bases from J, with 17 bases between. CDR1 is LNHDA, CDR2 SQIVND, per germline (reference sequence). CDR3 amino acids: CASRTRGAMNTEAFF. The CDR3 coding sequence is TGTGCCAGCCGAACAAGGGGCGCCATGAACACTGAAGCTTTCTTT. The full variable domain, its missing parts supplied by reference TRBV19 and TRBJ1-1, is DGGITQSPKYLFRKEGQNVTLSCEQNLNHDAMYWYRQDPGQGLRLIYYSQIVNDFQKGDIAEGYSVSREKKESFPLTVTSAQKNPTAFYLCASRTRGAMNTEAFFGQGTRLTVV.

This chain links TRBV5-8 with TRBJ1-4, with TRBD1 matching over 8 bases. V dropped 2 bases and J dropped 0; count of bases not matched to a gene: 6. Germline V gives CDR1 SGHTS, CDR2 YDEGEE. The CDR3 covers 17 residues. The CDR3 DNA follows: TGTGCCAGCAGCTTAAGGGACAGGATCGCAACTAATGAAAAACTGTTTTTT. It codes for CASSLRDRIATNEKLFF.

The rearrangement joins TRBV10-1 to TRBJ1-1, with D unclear. The V gene lost 3 bases and the J gene lost 1 base, with 6 bases spanning the gap. Germline V gene data show CDR1 as WNHNN and CDR2 as SYGVQD (reference sequence). This CDR3 has 13 amino acids. This CDR3 reads CASSETGNTEAFF. CDR3 nucleotides: TGCGCCAGCAGTGAAACGGGGAACACTGAAGCTTTCTTT.

This chain links TRBV7-8 with TRBJ2-1; 11 nucleotides align to TRBD2. The V gene's germline CDR1 is SGHVS and CDR2 FQNEAQ. J was trimmed by 9 bases and V by 1 base; bases with no gene match: 5. This CDR3 region has 15 residues. The CDR3 loop reads CASSLGGTSGIEQFF. The CDR3 DNA follows: TGTGCCAGCAGCTTAGGGGGGACTAGCGGTATTGAGCAGTTCTTC. Using reference TRBV7-8 and TRBJ2-1 for the parts outside the CDR3, the full variable domain is GAGVSQSPRYKVAKRGQDVALRCDPISGHVSLFWYQQALGQGPEFLTYFQNEAQLDKSGLPSDRFFAERPEGSVSTLKIQRTQQEDSAVYLCASSLGGTSGIEQFFGPGTRLTVL.

This chain joins TRBV6-1 and TRBJ1-5; D uncertain. Germline CDR1 MNHNS, CDR2 SASEGT. The CDR3 has 14 amino acids. V was cut by 3 bases and J by 4 bases, with 10 bases left in between. CDR3: CASSDVQFNQPQHF. The CDR3 DNA follows: TGTGCCAGCAGTGATGTTCAGTTTAATCAGCCCCAGCATTTT.

The chain recombines TRBV10-2 with TRBJ2-7; perhaps TRBD2 as D (5 bases). The germline V gene has CDR1 WSHSY and CDR2 SAAADI. V lost 4 bases and J 0 bases, leaving 7 bases between the germline ends. This CDR3 comprises 13 residues. CDR3 DNA sequence: TGCGCCAGCAGTGTGGGGAGCTCCTACGAGCAGTACTTC. Translated: CASSVGSSYEQYF.

This chain uses TRBV7-2 with TRBJ2-7; 7 bases are shared with TRBD1. The CDR3 is made up of 14 amino acids. Germline CDR1 is SGHTA and CDR2 is FQGNSA. V dropped 1 base and J dropped 6; count of bases not matched to a gene: 6. The CDR3 region has the DNA TGTGCCAGCAGCTTAGAAACAGGGGACGGCGAGCAGTACTTC. Translated: CASSLETGDGEQYF. The whole variable domain, remainder taken from reference TRBV7-2 and TRBJ2-7, is GAGVSQSPSNKVTEKGKDVELRCDPISGHTALYWYRQSLGQGLEFLIYFQGNSAPDKSGLPSDRFSAERTGGSVSTLTIQRTQQEDSAVYLCASSLETGDGEQYFGPGTRLTVT.

The V and J genes are TRBV6-5 and TRBJ1-2; 9 nucleotides match TRBD1. This CDR3 has 14 amino acids. V was clipped by 6 bases and J by 5 bases; unmatched bases: 7. From germline, CDR1 is MNHEY and CDR2 SVGAGI. This CDR3 reads CASSRLQGAYGYTF. The CDR3 region has the DNA TGTGCCAGCAGCCGGCTACAGGGGGCGTATGGCTACACCTTC.

The rearrangement uses TRBV7-9 and TRBJ1-5; maybe TRBD1 (5 bases). Germline values: CDR1 SEHNR, CDR2 FQNEAQ (reference sequence). CDR3 length: 12 residues. The germline V and J ends were trimmed by 2 bases and 7 bases, with 6 bases remaining between them. Here the CDR3 reads CASSLTGQPQHF. DNA of the CDR3: TGTGCCAGCAGCTTAACAGGCCAGCCCCAGCATTTT.

The chain links TRBV5-4 to TRBJ1-6; D is undetermined. V lost 1 base to trimming and J lost 5 bases, with 10 bases between them. The CDR3 is 15 amino acids. Germline-derived CDR1 and CDR2 are SGHNT and YYREEE (reference sequence). CDR3 DNA: TGTGCCAGCAGCTTGTTGGTGGCAGATAATTCACCCCTCCACTTT. It specifies CASSLLVADNSPLHF.